This T cell receptor beta chain derives from a study of T cell repertoires in cytomegalovirus infection. Study background: Public TCR beta signatures marked donors with CMV infection and the matching HLA.

Each CDR3 protein gets one entry after TCRdb re-called the reads with MiXCR. The sample contains about 830,000 distinct CDR3 sequences, 30% to 35% of which appear only once. The CDR3 covers 14 residues. The trim removed 4 bases at V and 6 bases at J, leaving 4 bases unmatched. About this clonotype itself: Its antigen is as yet unknown. It may be a read error: a sequence one base away is much more abundant.

Study results and caveats: Individuals carrying CMV plus the relevant HLA were identified by cumulative frequency of public TCR beta families. Clonotype analysis showed dominance of the ex vivo response by HLA-C-restricted CMV-specific TCR beta clonotypes.

The specimen was cultured CD8+ T cells from PBMCs, collected from culture after CMV antigen stimulation. V is TRBV12-3 or TRBV12-4 and J is TRBJ2-5; the match to TRBD2 covers 11 bases. The TCR originated in a human donor in good health (CMV status not recorded). Some clones in this sample may be carry-over from other donors' samples. CDR3 amino acids: CASSSTSGGQTQYF. The CDR3 nucleotides read TGTGCCAGCAGTTCCACTAGCGGGGGACAGACCCAGTACTTC.